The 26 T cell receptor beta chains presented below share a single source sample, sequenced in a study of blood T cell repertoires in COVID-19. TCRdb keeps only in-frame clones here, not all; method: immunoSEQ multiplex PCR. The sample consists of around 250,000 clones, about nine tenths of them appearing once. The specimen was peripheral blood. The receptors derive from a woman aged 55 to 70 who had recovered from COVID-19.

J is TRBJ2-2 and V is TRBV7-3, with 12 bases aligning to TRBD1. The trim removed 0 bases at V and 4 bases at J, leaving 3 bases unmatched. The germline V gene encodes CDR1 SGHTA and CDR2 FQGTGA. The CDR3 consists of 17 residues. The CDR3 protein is CASSLTGQGAGTGELFF. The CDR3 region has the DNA TGTGCCAGCAGCTTAACGGGACAGGGGGCGGGCACCGGGGAGCTGTTTTTT.

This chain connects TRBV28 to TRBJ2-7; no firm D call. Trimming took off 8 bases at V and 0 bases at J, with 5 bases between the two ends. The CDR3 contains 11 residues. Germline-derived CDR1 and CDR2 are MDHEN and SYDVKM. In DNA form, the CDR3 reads TGTGCCAGCGGGCTCTCCTACGAGCAGTACTTC. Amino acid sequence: CASGLSYEQYF.

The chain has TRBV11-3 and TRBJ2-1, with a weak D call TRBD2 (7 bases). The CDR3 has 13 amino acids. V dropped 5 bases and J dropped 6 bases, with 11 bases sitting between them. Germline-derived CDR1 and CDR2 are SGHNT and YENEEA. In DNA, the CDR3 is TGTGCCAGCAGCCAGGGGAGGGTCAATGAGCAGTTCTTC. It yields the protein CASSQGRVNEQFF.

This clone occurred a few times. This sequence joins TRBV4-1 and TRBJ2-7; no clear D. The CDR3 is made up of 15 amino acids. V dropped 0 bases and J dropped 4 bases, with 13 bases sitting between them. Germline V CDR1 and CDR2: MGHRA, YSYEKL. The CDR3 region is CASSQEESSRYEQYF. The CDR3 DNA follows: TGCGCCAGCAGCCAAGAGGAGAGTAGTCGGTACGAGCAGTACTTC.

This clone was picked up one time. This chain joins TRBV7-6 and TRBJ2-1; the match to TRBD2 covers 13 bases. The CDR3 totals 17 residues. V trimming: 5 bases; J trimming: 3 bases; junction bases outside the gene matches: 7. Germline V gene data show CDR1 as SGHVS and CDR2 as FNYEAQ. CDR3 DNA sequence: TGTGCCAGCAGCCGCCCCCGACTAGCGGGGGGCTACAATGAGCAGTTCTTC. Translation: CASSRPRLAGGYNEQFF. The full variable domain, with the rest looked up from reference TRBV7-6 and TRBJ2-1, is GAGVSQSPRYKVTKRGQDVALRCDPISGHVSLYWYRQALGQGPEFLTYFNYEAQQDKSGLPNDRFSAERPEGSISTLTIQRTEQRDSAMYRCASSRPRLAGGYNEQFFGPGTRLTVL.

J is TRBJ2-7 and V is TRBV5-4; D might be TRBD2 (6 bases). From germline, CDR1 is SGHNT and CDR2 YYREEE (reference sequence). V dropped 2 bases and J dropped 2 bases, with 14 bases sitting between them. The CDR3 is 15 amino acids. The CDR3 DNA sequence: TGTGCCAGCAGCTTATCCAGCGGGCCTACCTACGAGCAGTACTTC. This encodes CASSLSSGPTYEQYF.

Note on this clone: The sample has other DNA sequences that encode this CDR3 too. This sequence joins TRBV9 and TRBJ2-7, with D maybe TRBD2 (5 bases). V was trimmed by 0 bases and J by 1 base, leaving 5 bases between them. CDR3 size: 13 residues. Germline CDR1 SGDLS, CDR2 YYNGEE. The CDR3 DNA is TGTGCCAGCAGCGTAGGACTATCCTACGAGCAGTACTTC. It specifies CASSVGLSYEQYF. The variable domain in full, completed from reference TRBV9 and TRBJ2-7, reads DSGVTQTPKHLITATGQRVTLRCSPRSGDLSVYWYQQSLDQGLQFLIQYYNGEERAKGNILERFSAQQFPDLHSELNLSSLELGDSALYFCASSVGLSYEQYFGPGTRLTVT.

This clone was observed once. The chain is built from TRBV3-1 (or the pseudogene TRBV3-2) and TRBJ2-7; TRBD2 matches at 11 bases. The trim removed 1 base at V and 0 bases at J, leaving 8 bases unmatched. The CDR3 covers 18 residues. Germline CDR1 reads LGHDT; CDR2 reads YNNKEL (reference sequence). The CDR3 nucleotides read TGTGCCAGCAGCCAAGGCTTAGCGGGGGGGCCCCTCTCCTACGAGCAGTACTTC. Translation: CASSQGLAGGPLSYEQYF.

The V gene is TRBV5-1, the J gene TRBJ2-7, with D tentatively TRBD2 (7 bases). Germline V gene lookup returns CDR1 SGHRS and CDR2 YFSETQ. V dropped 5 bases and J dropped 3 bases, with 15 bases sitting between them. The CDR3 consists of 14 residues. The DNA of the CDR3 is TGCGCCAGCAGTTCTGGGGGGGCCTTCTACGAGCAGTACTTC. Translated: CASSSGGAFYEQYF.

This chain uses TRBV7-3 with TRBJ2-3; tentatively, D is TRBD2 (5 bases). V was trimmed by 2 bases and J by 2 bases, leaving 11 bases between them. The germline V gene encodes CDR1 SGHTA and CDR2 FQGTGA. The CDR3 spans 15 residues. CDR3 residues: CASSLFSVSTDTQYF. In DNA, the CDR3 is TGTGCCAGCAGCTTATTTAGCGTTTCCACAGATACGCAGTATTTT.

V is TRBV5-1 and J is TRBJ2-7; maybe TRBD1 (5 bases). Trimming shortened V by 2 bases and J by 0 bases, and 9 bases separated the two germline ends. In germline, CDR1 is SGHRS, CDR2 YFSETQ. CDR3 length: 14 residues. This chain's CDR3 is CASSFKDSSYEQYF. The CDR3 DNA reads TGCGCCAGCAGCTTTAAAGACAGCTCCTACGAGCAGTACTTC.

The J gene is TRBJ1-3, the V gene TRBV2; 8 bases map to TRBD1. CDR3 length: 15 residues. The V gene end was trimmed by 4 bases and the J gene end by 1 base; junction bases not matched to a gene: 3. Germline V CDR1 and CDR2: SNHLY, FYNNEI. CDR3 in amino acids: CASSGYRGSGNTIYF. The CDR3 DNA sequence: TGTGCCAGCAGTGGGTACAGGGGGTCTGGAAACACCATATATTTT.

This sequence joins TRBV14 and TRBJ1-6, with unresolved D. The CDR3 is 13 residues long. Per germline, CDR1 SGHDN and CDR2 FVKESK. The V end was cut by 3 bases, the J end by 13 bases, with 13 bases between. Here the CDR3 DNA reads TGTGCCAGCAGCCAGACGGGAGGGCGTCCCCTCCACTTT. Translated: CASSQTGGRPLHF.

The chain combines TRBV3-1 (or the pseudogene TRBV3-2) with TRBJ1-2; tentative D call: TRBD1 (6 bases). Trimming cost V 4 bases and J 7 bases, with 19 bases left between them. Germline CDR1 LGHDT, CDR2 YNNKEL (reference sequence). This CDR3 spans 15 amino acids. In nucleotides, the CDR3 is TGTGCCAGCAGCCTCCTATCTCAGGGGAGTCCTGGCTACACCTTC. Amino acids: CASSLLSQGSPGYTF.

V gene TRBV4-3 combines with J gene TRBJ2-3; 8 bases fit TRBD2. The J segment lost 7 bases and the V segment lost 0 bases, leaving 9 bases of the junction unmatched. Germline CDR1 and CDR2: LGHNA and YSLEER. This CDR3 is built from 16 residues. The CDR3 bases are TGCGCCAGCAGCCAAGATGCTCGGGGGGGGTCGTATACGCAGTATTTT. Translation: CASSQDARGGSYTQYF.

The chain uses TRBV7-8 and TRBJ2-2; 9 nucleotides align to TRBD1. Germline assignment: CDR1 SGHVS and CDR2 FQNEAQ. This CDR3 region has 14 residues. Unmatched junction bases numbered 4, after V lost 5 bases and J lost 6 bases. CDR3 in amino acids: CASSVRQGAGELFF. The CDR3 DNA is TGTGCCAGCAGCGTCAGACAGGGGGCCGGGGAGCTGTTTTTT. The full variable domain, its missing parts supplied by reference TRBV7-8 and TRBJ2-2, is GAGVSQSPRYKVAKRGQDVALRCDPISGHVSLFWYQQALGQGPEFLTYFQNEAQLDKSGLPSDRFFAERPEGSVSTLKIQRTQQEDSAVYLCASSVRQGAGELFFGEGSRLTVL.

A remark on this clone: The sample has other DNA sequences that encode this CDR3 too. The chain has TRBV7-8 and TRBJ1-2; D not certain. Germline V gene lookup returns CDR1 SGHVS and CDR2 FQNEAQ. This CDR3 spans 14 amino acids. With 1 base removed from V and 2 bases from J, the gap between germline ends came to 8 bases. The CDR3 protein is CASSLDAGNYGYTF. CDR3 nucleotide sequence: TGTGCCAGCAGCTTAGATGCGGGGAACTATGGCTACACCTTC.

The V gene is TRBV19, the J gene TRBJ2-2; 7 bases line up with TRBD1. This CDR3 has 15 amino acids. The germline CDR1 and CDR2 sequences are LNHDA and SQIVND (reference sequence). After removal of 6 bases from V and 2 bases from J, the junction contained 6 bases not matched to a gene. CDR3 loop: CASSSTGINTGELFF. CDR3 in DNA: TGTGCCAGTAGCTCGACAGGGATTAACACCGGGGAGCTGTTTTTT.

The CDR3 reads CASMMRDGSPLHF. The CDR3 DNA is TGTGCCAGCATGATGAGGGATGGCTCACCCCTCCACTTT. J is TRBJ1-6 and V is TRBV2, with D unresolved. Trimming cost V 7 bases and J 10 bases, with 14 bases left between them. CDR1 is SNHLY and CDR2 is FYNNEI in the germline V gene. The CDR3 contains 13 residues.

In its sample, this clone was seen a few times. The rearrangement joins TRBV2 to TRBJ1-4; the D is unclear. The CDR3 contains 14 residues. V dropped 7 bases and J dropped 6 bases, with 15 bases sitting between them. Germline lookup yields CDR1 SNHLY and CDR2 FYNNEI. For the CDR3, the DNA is TGTGCCAGCACCCCGGAGGGAGGAGATGAAAAACTGTTTTTT. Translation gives CASTPEGGDEKLFF.

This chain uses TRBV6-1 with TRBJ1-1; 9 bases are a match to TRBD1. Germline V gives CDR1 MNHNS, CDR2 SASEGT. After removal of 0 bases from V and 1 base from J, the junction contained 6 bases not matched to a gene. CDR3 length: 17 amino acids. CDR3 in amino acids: CASSEAMGQGRNTEAFF. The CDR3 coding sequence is TGTGCCAGCAGTGAAGCTATGGGACAGGGACGGAACACTGAAGCTTTCTTT.

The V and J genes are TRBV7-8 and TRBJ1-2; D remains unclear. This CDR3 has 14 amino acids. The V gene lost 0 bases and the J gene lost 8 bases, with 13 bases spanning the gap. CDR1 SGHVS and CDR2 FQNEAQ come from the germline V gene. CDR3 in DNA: TGTGCCAGCAGCTTAGCCGGACTCTCGAAGGGCTACACCTTC. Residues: CASSLAGLSKGYTF.

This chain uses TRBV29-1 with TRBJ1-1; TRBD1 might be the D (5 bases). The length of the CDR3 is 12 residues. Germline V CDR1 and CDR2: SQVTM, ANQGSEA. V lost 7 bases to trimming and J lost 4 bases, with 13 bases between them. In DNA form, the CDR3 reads TGCAGCGCGGGAGGGGAGGGCACTGAAGCTTTCTTT. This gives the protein CSAGGEGTEAFF.

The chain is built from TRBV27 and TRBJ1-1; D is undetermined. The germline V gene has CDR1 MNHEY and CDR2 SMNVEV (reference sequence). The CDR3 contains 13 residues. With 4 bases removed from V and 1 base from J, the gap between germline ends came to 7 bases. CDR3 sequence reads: CASSSSGNTEAFF. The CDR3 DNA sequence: TGTGCCAGCAGTTCTTCAGGGAACACTGAAGCTTTCTTT.

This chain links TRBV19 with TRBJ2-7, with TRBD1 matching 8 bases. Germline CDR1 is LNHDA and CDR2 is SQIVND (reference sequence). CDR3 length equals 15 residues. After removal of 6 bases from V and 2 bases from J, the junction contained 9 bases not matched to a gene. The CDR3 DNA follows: TGTGCCAGTAGCATCCTATCGACAGGGGCCTACGAGCAGTACTTC. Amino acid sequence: CASSILSTGAYEQYF.

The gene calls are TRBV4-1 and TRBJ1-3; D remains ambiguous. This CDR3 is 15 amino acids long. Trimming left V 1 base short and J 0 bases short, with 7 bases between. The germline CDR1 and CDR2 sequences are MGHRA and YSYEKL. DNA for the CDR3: TGCGCCAGCAGCCAAGCATCGAGCTCTGGAAACACCATATATTTT. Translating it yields CASSQASSSGNTIYF.